This T cell receptor beta chain was observed in a study of blood T cell repertoires in COVID-19. Only in-frame clones appear in the TCRdb table, and some are missing; sequencing was by immunoSEQ multiplex PCR. The sample holds about 320,000 clones, 70% to 90% seen once. The CDR3 covers 11 residues. Germline V gene sequence: CDR1 SGHVS, CDR2 FQNEAQ. As to this clone: Germline and junction disagree at one end, which may indicate a read error.

This sequence joins TRBV7-8 and TRBJ1-2, with 7 bases identical to TRBD1. The receptor comes from a woman in her 30s who had recovered from COVID-19. The sequencing input was PBMCs or T cells enriched from blood (not recorded which). CDR3 nucleotides: TGTGCCAGCAGCTCGGCCGGGACAGCAGTATTC. This codes for CASSSAGTAVF.